A few counts support the clone carrying this TCR beta chain. The data belong to a study of blood T cell repertoires in COVID-19. Study background: T cells, B-cell-depleted T cells, or PBMCs supplied cDNA or gDNA.

TCRdb keeps only in-frame clones here, not all; method: immunoSEQ multiplex PCR. The table shows about 84,000 clones, with 83% occurring only once. The sample comprised peripheral blood. The source of this sequence is a woman of 80 years or more with acute or convalescent COVID-19.

CDR3 amino acids: CASSYSSYNEQFF. CDR3 bases: TGTGCCAGCAGTTACTCTTCGTACAATGAGCAGTTCTTC. The chain combines TRBV6-6 with TRBJ2-1; D remains ambiguous. The CDR3 length is 13 residues. Germline V lookup: CDR1 MNHNY, CDR2 SVGAGI (reference sequence). V was clipped by 0 bases and J by 4 bases, with 4 bases between them.